This record looks at one TCR beta chain sequence and its context. No antigen is known for it. These data come from a study of beta chain features in type 1 diabetes. Regarding the study as a whole: Researchers cautioned that cDNA sequencing could over-represent cells with high TCR expression. In the patient group, naive, central memory and Treg TCRB repertoires seemed more alike than in the healthy donor group. TCRB CDR3s were moderately but significantly shorter in Type 1 diabetes patients in all four CD4+ subsets.

Per donor, one heparinised blood draw averaged approximately 120 mL. The CDR3 length is 11 residues. In germline, CDR1 is DFQATT, CDR2 SNEGSKA (reference sequence). V was clipped by 5 bases and J by 0 bases, with 4 bases between them. Investigators reverse transcribed all isolated RNA, so they sequenced expressed TCRB transcripts. Generated by immunoSEQ multiplex PCR, the TCRdb table keeps only in-frame clones and is missing some. The sample lists 600,000 to 700,000 clones; 9.5% to 15% were seen once. The chain has TRBV20-1 and TRBJ2-5; D unresolved. The sequenced sample consisted of naive CD4+ T cells from blood. The sequence was collected from a man aged 25 to 45 with type 1 diabetes. The DNA of the CDR3 is TGCAGTGCTCTTTACCAAGAGACCCAGTACTTC. Translation gives CSALYQETQYF.